This TCR beta chain was observed in a study of shared clonotypes between healthy human individuals (TCRdb year 2020). For the study in its entirety: The cohort comprised a couple of women and a few men aged 18 to 49 years. The study deeply sequenced blood TCR repertoires of about 5 healthy adults to estimate repertoire size and the extent of clonotype sharing between individuals. For each donor, CD4 naive and CD4 memory were each run on three plates, CD8 naive on two plates, and CD8 memory on one plate. Each donor's leukapheresis produced roughly between about 0.9 and 9.5 billion PBMCs. Libraries were prepared and TCR repertoires were sequenced by different laboratories using diverse techniques, in order to increase sequencing depth and limit assay-specific biases.

As encoded in the germline V gene, CDR1 is SGHTA while CDR2 is FQGNSA. The CDR3 measures 14 amino acids from cysteine to phenylalanine. The sequence is cut down to CDR3 DNA, 42 bases in frame from base 1. The germline ends are 13 bases apart after V is trimmed by 8 bases and J by 0 bases. The donors were healthy, HIV-negative adults who had no recently reported acute infections or vaccinations. All donors were Caucasian adults living in Nashville, Tennessee, USA. Magnetic negative selection was used to enrich CD4+ T cells, after which naive cells were positively selected on CD45RA and the negative fraction became the memory subset. After blood collection by leukapheresis, PBMCs were isolated using Ficoll-Histopaque density gradient centrifugation and then cryopreserved in the vapor phase of liquid nitrogen. Analytical flow cytometry was used to check the purity and quantity of every magnetically sorted T cell population. Genomic DNA was isolated from every sorted fraction and measured by UV absorbance on a Nanodrop 2000c.

Worth noting for this clone: Its antigen is still unknown. No much larger clone is present one base from it, and per-base qualities are unavailable.

Overall study outcomes, separate from this receptor: Based on pairwise subsampling, the degree of clonotype sharing among donors was expected to be affected by sequencing depth. Only blood was sampled, and tissue TCR repertoires likely differ from those in blood. Rarefaction of sorted-subset datasets indicated incomplete sequencing despite the large sequencing depth. Naive subsets generally had larger estimated clonotype richness than memory subsets did. Across four donors, roughly 5% of naive CD4, roughly 3.5% of naive CD8, 2% to 2.5% of memory CD4, and over 0.35% of memory CD8 clonotypes were shared. Because the study included a small number of donors, the genetic and exposure-history diversity represented was limited. Higher generation probabilities were observed for clonotypes shared by all four sorted-subset donors than for non-shared clonotypes.

Using the deep immunoSEQ assay, multiplex PCR amplified TCR CDR3 regions from genomic DNA. Extracted genomic DNA from each cell subset was distributed evenly across all wells of several immunoSEQ 96-well plates, and each plate was treated as a replicate. Each replicate PCR for sorted subsets received around 200 ng genomic DNA, equal to roughly 30,000 T cell genomes. Purified libraries were measured with a Qubit 3.0 fluorometer, size-checked on a Bioanalyzer 2100, and measured again with the KAPA Library Quantification kit. Every immunoSEQ 96-well plate was sequenced on a dedicated single-read 150-cycle Illumina NextSeq 550 flow cell. Turning to the authors' computational methods: Because the immunoSEQ output included only junctional sequences and no quality scores, the filtering could not be the same as the filtering used for full-length reads. To assign V/J genes and CDR3, sequences were annotated against IMGT germline references using PyIR, a Python wrapper for IgBLAST v1.9. Reads were filtered out if the reads had weak V/J assignments (E-value above 1e-6), no CDR3, stop codons, out-of-frame junctions, or ambiguous translated residues. V3J clonotypes were defined as sequences sharing an identical inferred V gene, J gene, and CDR3 amino acid sequence. Percentage overlap between repertoires was computed as shared unique clonotypes divided by the size of the smaller repertoire. Richness of each repertoire was evaluated using RTK rarefaction, the Chao1 estimator, and Recon v2.1 estimates of unobserved clonotypes. OLGA was used to compute generation probabilities for all TCRbeta clonotypes that the gDNA method yielded from a handful of donors. This is the immuneACCESS table as TCRdb keeps it, with only in-frame sequences that have V and J called. A part of the clones is gone; compared with another copy, unresolved V genes explain less than half, and the rest is unexplained. Clone size and V and J calls were adopted from that table, with D and trimming inferred from the DNA. In all, the sample holds approximately 1,000,000 clones, and around 82% of those were seen once. 0.52% of the sample is taken by the ten largest.

Rearrangement joined TRBV7-2 to TRBJ2-5, with the D gene call left open. Source material: memory CD4+ T cells from PBMCs. The cell subset or site label for this specimen denotes: CD45RA-negative fraction. This TCR came from a young man in good health. Some clones in this sample may be carry-over from other donors' samples. At the DNA level, the sequence is TGTGCCAGCTCGACCGCCCCGTACCAAGAGACCCAGTACTTC. Translation gives CASSTAPYQETQYF. The entire variable domain, with the stretches around the CDR3 drawn from the reference TRBV7-2 and TRBJ2-5 proteins, is GAGVSQSPSNKVTEKGKDVELRCDPISGHTALYWYRQSLGQGLEFLIYFQGNSAPDKSGLPSDRFSAERTGGSVSTLTIQRTQQEDSAVYLCASSTAPYQETQYFGPGTRLLVL.